This paragraph reports one TCR beta chain. No antigen is known for it. The CDR3 does not end in the conserved phenylalanine or tryptophan, so this is likely a read error. The library came from three nested PCR rounds adapted from ARM-PCR protocols. TCRdb used MiXCR to reprocess the multiplex PCR reads, holding one entry per CDR3 protein. The data show 200,000 to 250,000 distinct CDR3 sequences, around 70% seen once. The data stem from a study of tumor and adjacent non-tumor tissue in lung cancer. The template was RNA from unsorted bulk tissue. Study results and limitations: Normal lung showed higher cumulative top 100 clone frequency than tumor. TCR diversity was significantly greater in tumor than normal lung tissue.

The ends were cut back, 6 bases at V and 10 bases at J, with 28 bases in the middle. Per germline, CDR1 MNHEY and CDR2 SVGAGI. This CDR3 region has 17 residues. The chain joins TRBV6-5 to TRBJ1-5, with D tentatively TRBD1 (5 bases). The sample taken for sequencing was lung tumor tissue. The sequence was obtained from a man aged 55 to 69 with non-small cell lung cancer. CDR3 DNA sequence: TGTGCCAGCAGATACGTAAGGGCAGGGCGCTGGTTAAGACCCCAGCATATT. Amino acids: CASRYVRAGRWLRPQHI.